This record covers a single TCR beta chain. Its specificity is not known. The data were obtained in a study of T cells in Graves' hyperthyroidism and ophthalmopathy. Hyperthyroidism had been newly diagnosed in patients aged 18 to 65, and its duration was under 2 months. A patient was excluded if there was uncontrolled infection, other autoimmune disease, pregnancy or lactation. Diagnostic decisions used clinical symptoms, serum thyroxine and TRAb, thyroid ultrasound and orbital computed tomography. Study-wide results and caveats: Blood held most thyroid clonotypes expanded above 0.001 frequency.

The CDR3 length is 14 residues. Germline CDR1 is LNHDA and CDR2 is SQIVND (reference sequence). The V end lost 1 base, the J end lost 4 bases, and 8 bases lay between the germline ends. Using RNA transcripts as the source, TCR beta CDR3 regions were amplified. HTBI primers were the set used in a first-round RT-PCR of the TCR CDR3. TCRdb reprocessed the multiplex PCR reads via MiXCR and lists one record per CDR3 protein. The sample carries a few hundred thousand distinct CDR3 sequences, just over 45% recorded once. The chain couples TRBV19 to TRBJ2-1; D gene unclear. The sequenced material came from peripheral blood or thyroid tissue (not recorded which). The receptor's source is a woman between 18 and 29 years old with Graves' hyperthyroidism. The CDR3 here is CASSIVGLYNEQFF. Written as DNA, the CDR3 is TGTGCCAGTAGTATAGTCGGGCTTTACAATGAGCAGTTCTTC.